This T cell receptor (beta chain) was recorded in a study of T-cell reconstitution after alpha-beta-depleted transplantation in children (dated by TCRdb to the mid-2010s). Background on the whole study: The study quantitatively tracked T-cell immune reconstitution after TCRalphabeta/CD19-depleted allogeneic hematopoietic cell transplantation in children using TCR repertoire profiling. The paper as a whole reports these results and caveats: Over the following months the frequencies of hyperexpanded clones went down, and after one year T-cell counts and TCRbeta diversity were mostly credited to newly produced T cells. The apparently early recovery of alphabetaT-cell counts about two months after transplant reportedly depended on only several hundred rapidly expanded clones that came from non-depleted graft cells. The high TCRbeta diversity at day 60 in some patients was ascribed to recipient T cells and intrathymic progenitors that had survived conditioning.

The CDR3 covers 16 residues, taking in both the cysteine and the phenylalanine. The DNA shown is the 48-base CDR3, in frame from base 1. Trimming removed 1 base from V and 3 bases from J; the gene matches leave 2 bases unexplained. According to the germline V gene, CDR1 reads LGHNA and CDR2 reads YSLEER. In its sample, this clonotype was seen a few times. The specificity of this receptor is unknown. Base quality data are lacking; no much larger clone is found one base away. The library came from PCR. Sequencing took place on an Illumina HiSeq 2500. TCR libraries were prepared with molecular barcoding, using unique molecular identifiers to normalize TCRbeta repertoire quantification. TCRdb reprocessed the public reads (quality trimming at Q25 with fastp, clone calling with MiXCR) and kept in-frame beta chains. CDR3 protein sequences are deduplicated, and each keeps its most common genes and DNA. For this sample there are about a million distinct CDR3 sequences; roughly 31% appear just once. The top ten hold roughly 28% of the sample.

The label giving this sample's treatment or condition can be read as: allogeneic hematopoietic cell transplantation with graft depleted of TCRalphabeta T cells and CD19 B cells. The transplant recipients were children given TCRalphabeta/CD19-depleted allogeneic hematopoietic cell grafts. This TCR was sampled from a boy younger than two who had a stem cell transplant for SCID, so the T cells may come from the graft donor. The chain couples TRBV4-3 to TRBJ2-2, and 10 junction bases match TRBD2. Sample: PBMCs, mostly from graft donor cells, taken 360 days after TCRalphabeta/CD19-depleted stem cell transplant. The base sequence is TGCGCCAGCAGCCAAGCTAGCGGGGGACACACCGGGGAGCTGTTTTTT. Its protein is CASSQASGGHTGELFF.